This T cell receptor (beta chain) was recovered during a study of T cell clonotyping in hematopoietic cell transplantation. The study's findings and limits: Broader posttransplant TCR repertoire diversity was predicted by graft donor and pretransplant recipient Inverse Simpson Index values. Pathologically expanded recipient clonotypes increased progressively from day 30 to day 180 as diversity fell.

This table comes from immunoSEQ multiplex PCR, and its TCRdb copy is limited to in-frame clones, with some not included. The table includes around 5,200 clones, approximately 70% detected once. CDR3 length: 12 residues. Trimming removed 10 bases at V and 3 bases at J, with 10 bases between. Per germline, CDR1 MDHEN and CDR2 SYDVKM. As for this clone: Its target is unknown.

The rearrangement joins TRBV28 to TRBJ1-5, with no clear D. The receptor's source is a male patient in his fifties who had an allogeneic stem cell transplant from an unrelated donor, so the T cells may come from the graft donor. Some clones in this sample may be carry-over from other donors' samples. Sequenced here: PBMCs, sampled 180 days after allogeneic stem cell transplant. CDR3 sequence reads: CATRPPNQPQHF. The DNA of the CDR3 is TGTGCCACACGGCCTCCCAATCAGCCCCAGCATTTT.